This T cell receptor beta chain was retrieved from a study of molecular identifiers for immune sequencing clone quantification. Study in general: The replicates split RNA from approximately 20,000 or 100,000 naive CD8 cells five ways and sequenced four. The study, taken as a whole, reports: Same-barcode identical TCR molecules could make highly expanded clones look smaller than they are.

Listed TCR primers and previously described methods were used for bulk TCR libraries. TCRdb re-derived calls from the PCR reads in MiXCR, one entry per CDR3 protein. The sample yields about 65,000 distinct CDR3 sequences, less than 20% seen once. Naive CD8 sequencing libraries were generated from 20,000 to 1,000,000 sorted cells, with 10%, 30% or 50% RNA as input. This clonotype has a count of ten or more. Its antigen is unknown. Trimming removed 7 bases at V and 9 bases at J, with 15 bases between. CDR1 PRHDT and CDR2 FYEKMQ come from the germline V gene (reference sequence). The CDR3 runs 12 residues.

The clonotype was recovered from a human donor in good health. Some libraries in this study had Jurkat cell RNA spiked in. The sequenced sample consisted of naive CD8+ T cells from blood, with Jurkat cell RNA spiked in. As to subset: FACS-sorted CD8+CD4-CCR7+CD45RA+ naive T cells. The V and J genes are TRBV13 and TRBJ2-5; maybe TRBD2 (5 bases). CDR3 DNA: TGTGCCAGCACAACTTATCTCGGGGCCCAGTACTTC. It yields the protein CASTTYLGAQYF.